What follows describes a single T cell receptor (beta chain). Its cognate antigen has yet to be identified. No base-level quality is on record; no much larger clone is a single base apart. These data are taken from a study of blood T cell repertoires in COVID-19 (dated by TCRdb to between 2020 and 2021). About the investigation overall: Samples covering the acute and convalescent phases of COVID-19 were provided by collaborators in the United States, Italy and Spain. The material from the prospective study consisted of cDNA or gDNA derived from T cells, B-cell-depleted T cells, or PBMCs. The dataset comprised deeply sampled blood TCRbeta repertoires from subjects exposed to, actively infected with, or recovered from COVID-19. A freely available public database, intended as a resource for researchers studying the immune response to SARS-CoV-2, is where the repertoires were released. Samples came from the ongoing ImmuneRACE study (first 160 participants) plus 1,254 subjects from 6 global collaborators. A de-identified subject ID, COVID-19 status, age in years and sex were almost always included in the sample metadata. HLA class I and class II types, where available, came from metadata supplied by the sample provider rather than from assay-based typing. Study-wide conclusions, independent of this receptor: The quantity of clinical and demographic metadata differed by source and by participant and was supplied without curation.

TCRbeta CDR3 regions were amplified from genomic DNA by means of the immunoSEQ Assay, a bias-controlled multiplex PCR. The study's processing was this. The number of nucleated cells in each sample was estimated by amplification of reference gene primers within the assay. To quantify the absolute abundance of each unique TCRbeta CDR3 rearrangement, sequence reads were collapsed and filtered. For each sample, productive Simpson clonality was calculated as the square root of Simpson's diversity index over productive rearrangements. Sourced from immuneACCESS, this table was stored by TCRdb with only in-frame sequences that have V and J called. A share of the clones is absent; for the studies checked, an unresolved V gene accounts for under half, and the remainder has no known explanation. V, J and clone size reflect that table, while D and trimming were determined from the DNA. The table for this sample lists around 300,000 clones; 80% to 95% of them were counted only once. The top ten hold approximately 1.2% of the sample.

Enrolling through a virtual design, the prospective study's participants ranged in age from roughly 18 to 90 years and lived across roughly 24 United States geographic areas. In the prospective study, participants were assigned to cohorts based on the clinical history participants reported in a screening survey and a study questionnaire. ImmuneRACE Cohort 3 recovered participants were defined by two consecutive negative NP/OP PCR tests, healthcare professional clearance, or symptom resolution. In the prospective study, mobile phlebotomists collected whole blood, serum and a nasopharyngeal or oropharyngeal swab from each participant. Participants in the prospective study had the option to provide additional blood draws and questionnaires over a roughly 2-month period. Prospective study blood samples were shipped either frozen or at room temperature before DNA extraction. The CDR3 goes from the cysteine to the phenylalanine over 15 residues. Kept here is only the CDR3 DNA, which spans 45 bases and is read in frame from base 1. Sequences SGDLS (CDR1) and YYNGEE (CDR2) are obtained from the germline V gene. V lost 6 bases and J lost 4 bases; the stretch between them is 18 bases long.

The rearrangement joined TRBV9 to TRBJ2-3; the D segment could be TRBD2, given 5 matching bases. The sequenced sample consisted of PBMCs or T cells enriched from blood (not recorded which). The TCR sequence derives from a woman in her 30s who had recovered from COVID-19. The CDR3: CASNSGRGSADTQYF. The DNA sequence is as follows: TGTGCCAGCAACTCAGGTCGGGGTAGTGCAGATACGCAGTATTTT. The full variable domain, with segments outside the CDR3 supplied by the reference TRBV9 and TRBJ2-3 proteins, appears as DSGVTQTPKHLITATGQRVTLRCSPRSGDLSVYWYQQSLDQGLQFLIQYYNGEERAKGNILERFSAQQFPDLHSELNLSSLELGDSALYFCASNSGRGSADTQYFGPGTRLTVL.